The entry below gives a single TCR beta chain sequence along with its context. Its antigen is not identified. This CDR3 is built from 15 residues. Germline CDR1 reads KGHSH; CDR2 reads LQKENI. V was cut by 1 base and J by 0 bases, with 10 bases left in between. These data come from a study of T cell responses to AZD1222 COVID-19 vaccine. The study's findings and limits: Clonal diversity may have been underestimated in mostly white British donors. Recipients of two AZD1222 doses showed rising Spike-specific TCR breadth and depth. Dominant CD4 TCR responses targeted spike regions 160-218 and 743-854.

Here immunoSEQ multiplex PCR was the method, and the copy in TCRdb shows in-frame clones only, minus some. The data contain 110,000 to 150,000 clones, around 93% of them singletons. The clonotype originates from an adult who received the AZD1222 COVID-19 vaccine. The input for sequencing was peripheral blood, taken 28 days after the second AZD1222 dose. This chain links TRBV18 with TRBJ2-7; D gene unclear. The CDR3 sequence: CASSPQEIHSYEQYF. DNA for the CDR3: TGTGCCAGCTCACCACAGGAGATTCACTCCTACGAGCAGTACTTC.